The present T cell receptor (beta chain) was sequenced within a study of blood T cell repertoires in COVID-19. Study background: Spain, Italy and the United States supplied samples that represented acute and convalescent COVID-19. The cDNA or gDNA used as material had been derived from T cells, B-cell-depleted T cells, or PBMCs.

The participants were between about 18 and 90 years old and came from some 23 US areas. Germline V gene lookup returns CDR1 SGHVS and CDR2 FNYEAQ. CDR3 length equals 13 residues. The trim removed 4 bases at V and 7 bases at J, leaving 7 bases unmatched. In the original analysis: Amplifying reference gene primers gave estimates of nucleated cell counts. Libraries were prepared by immunoSEQ multiplex PCR; TCRdb keeps only in-frame clonotypes and omits some of them. From that table come the V and J calls and clone size; the DNA was used to work out D and trimming. Of around 250,000 clones detected, 70% to 90% appear once; the ten largest clones hold approximately 4%.

The receptor was derived from a woman under 40 with acute COVID-19. The sequencing sample was made of PBMCs or T cells enriched from blood (not recorded which). The chain uses TRBV7-6 and TRBJ2-7; 7 bases match TRBD2. For the CDR3, the DNA is TGTGCCAGCAGCTCCGGCGGGCGGGGGGAGCAGTACTTC. Its translation: CASSSGGRGEQYF. The whole variable domain, filled in from reference TRBV7-6 and TRBJ2-7, reads GAGVSQSPRYKVTKRGQDVALRCDPISGHVSLYWYRQALGQGPEFLTYFNYEAQQDKSGLPNDRFSAERPEGSISTLTIQRTEQRDSAMYRCASSSGGRGEQYFGPGTRLTVT.